The clone carrying this T cell receptor (beta chain) was seen a few times. Its antigen is not known. The V end was cut by 4 bases, the J end by 3 bases, with 7 bases between. Germline CDR1 is MNHEY and CDR2 is SMNVEV (reference sequence). The CDR3 has 12 amino acids. This sample is drawn from a study of beta chain features in type 1 diabetes. Findings and caveats of the study: Insertions at VDJ junctions were less frequent in type 1 diabetes patients. These patients also deleted more nucleotides at the same junctions. Unsettled here was the matter of whether HLA type influences TCRB rearrangement. Type 1 diabetes patients showed a moderate but significant shortening of TCRB CDR3s in all four CD4+ subsets.

Sorting of CD4+ naive, central memory, regulatory and stem cell-like memory cells was performed via CD45RO/CCR7/CD25/CD127/CD95/CD27. Sorting gave populations that all exceeded 95% purity. The investigators reverse transcribed all of the isolated RNA, so they sequenced expressed TCRB transcripts. The method was immunoSEQ multiplex PCR; TCRdb's version includes in-frame clones alone and lacks a portion of them. The table shows around 250,000 clones, with approximately 15% occurring only once. This chain links TRBV27 with TRBJ2-7, with unresolved D. The sample consisted of naive CD4+ T cells from blood. The receptor's source is a man aged 25-45 years with type 1 diabetes. The CDR3 DNA is TGTGCCAGCAGTTCCCAGTACTACGAGCAGTACTTC. It codes for CASSSQYYEQYF.